This T cell receptor (beta chain) is drawn from a study of shared clonotypes between healthy human individuals. Overall study results and limits: Rarefaction showed that sequencing of sorted subsets was incomplete (despite large depth).

This table comes from immunoSEQ multiplex PCR, and its TCRdb copy is limited to in-frame clones, with some not included. The sample has some 2,000,000 clones, more than 90% seen once. In germline, CDR1 is MNHEY, CDR2 SVGAGI. CDR3 size: 14 residues. Trimming took off 1 base at V and 2 bases at J, with 5 bases between the two ends. Healthy and HIV-negative, the adult donors had no recent acute infections or vaccinations. CD4+ cells yielded CD45RA+ naive and CD45RA-negative memory subsets. A note on this clone: Its antigen is not known.

Sequenced sample: naive CD4+ T cells sorted from blood. Subset described: CD45RA+ positively selected. The receptor comes from a man in his late teens or twenties in good health. The chain links TRBV6-5 to TRBJ2-2, with D unresolved. The CDR3 region is CASSYWQNTGELFF. The CDR3, as DNA: TGTGCCAGCAGTTACTGGCAAAACACCGGGGAGCTGTTTTTT.